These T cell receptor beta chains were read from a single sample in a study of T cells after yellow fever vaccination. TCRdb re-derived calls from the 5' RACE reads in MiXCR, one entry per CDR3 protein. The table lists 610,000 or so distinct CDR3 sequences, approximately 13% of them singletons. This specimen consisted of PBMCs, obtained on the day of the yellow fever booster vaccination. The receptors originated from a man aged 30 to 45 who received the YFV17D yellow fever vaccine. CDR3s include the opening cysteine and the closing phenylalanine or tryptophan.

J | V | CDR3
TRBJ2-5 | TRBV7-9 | CASSSREGGKETQYF
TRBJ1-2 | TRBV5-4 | CASSTTGVGGYTF
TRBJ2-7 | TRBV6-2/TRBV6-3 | CASSYLAGDSEQYF
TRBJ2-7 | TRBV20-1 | CSARDTGGPFPYEQYF
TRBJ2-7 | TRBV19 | CASSMGRNEQYF
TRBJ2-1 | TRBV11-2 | CASSERVGGYNEQFF
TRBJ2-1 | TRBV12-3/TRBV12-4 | CASSFRTSGSSYNEQFF
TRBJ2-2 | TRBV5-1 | CASSLAVAGTGELFF
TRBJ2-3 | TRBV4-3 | CASSPEVILGQTDTQYF
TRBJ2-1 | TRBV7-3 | CASSLTREDTEQFF
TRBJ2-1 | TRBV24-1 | CATSDPTSGNNNEQFF
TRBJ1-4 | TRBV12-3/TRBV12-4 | CASSLGSDRAYEKLFF
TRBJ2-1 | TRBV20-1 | CSARDRRGRRDEQFF
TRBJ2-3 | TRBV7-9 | CASSPSGKRSTDTQYF
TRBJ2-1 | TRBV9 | CASSPLTYNEQFF
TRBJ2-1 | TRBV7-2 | CASSLGASHYNEQFF
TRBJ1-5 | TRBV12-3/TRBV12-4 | CASSIAGNQPQHF
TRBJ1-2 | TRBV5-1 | CASSLEVTSYGYTF
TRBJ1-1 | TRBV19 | CASKDSYTEAFF
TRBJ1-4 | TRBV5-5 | CASSLTQGINEKLFF
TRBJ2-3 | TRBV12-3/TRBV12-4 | CASSLAGFTDTQYF
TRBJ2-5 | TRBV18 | CASSIAAGETQYF
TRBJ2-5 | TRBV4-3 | CASSHSLAAQETQYF
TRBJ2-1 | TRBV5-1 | CASSFEGNEQFF
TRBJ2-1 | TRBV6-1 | CASSTRTVNEQFF
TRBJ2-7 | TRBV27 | CASGKGYEQYF
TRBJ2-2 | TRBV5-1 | CASSPGELGGELFF
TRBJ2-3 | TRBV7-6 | CASSYATGWSTDTQYF
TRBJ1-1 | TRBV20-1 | CSARRGDRTGNGDTEAFF
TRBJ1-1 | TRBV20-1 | CSARGTGGANTEAFF
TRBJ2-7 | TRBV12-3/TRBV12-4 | CASSPENGHEQYF
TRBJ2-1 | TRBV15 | CAIGTSGRTLGSEQFF
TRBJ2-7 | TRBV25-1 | CASTPRVRSYEQYF
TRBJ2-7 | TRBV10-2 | CASSATLYEQYF
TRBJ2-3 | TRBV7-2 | CASSRLTSGKAPDTQYF